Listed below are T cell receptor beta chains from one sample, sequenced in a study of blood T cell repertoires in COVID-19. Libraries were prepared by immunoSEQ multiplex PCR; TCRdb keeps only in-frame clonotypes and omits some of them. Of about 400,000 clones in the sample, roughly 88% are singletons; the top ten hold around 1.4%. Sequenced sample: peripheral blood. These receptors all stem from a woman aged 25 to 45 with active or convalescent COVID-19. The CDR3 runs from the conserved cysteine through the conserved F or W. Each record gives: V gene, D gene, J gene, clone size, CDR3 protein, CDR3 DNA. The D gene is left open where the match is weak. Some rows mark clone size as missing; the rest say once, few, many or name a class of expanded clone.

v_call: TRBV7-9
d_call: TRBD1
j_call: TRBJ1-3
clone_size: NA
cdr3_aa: CASSYLPGQRSGNTIYF
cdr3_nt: TGTGCCAGCAGCTACCTTCCGGGACAGCGCAGCGGAAACACCATATATTTT

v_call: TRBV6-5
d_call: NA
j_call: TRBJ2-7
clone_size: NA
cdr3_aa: CASRRDSYEQYF
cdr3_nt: TGTGCCAGCAGGCGGGACTCCTACGAGCAGTACTTC

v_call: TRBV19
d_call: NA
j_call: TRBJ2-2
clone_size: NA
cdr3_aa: CASSTRVAGELFF
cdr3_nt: TGTGCCAGTAGTACCAGGGTGGCCGGGGAGCTGTTTTTT

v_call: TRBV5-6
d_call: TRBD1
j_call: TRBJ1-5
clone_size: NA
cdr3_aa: CASSFGTGINQPQHF
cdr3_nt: TGTGCCAGCAGCTTTGGGACAGGGATCAATCAGCCCCAGCATTTT

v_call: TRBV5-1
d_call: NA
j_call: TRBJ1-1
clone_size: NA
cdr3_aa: CASSLGQGFSTEAFF
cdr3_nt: TGCGCCAGCAGCTTGGGCCAGGGATTTAGCACTGAAGCTTTCTTT

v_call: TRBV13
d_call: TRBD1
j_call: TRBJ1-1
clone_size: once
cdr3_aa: CASSPDRVNTEAFF
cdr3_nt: TGTGCCAGCAGTCCGGACAGGGTGAACACTGAAGCTTTCTTT

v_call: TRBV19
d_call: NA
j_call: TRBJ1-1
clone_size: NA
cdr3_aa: CASSVGLGQLNTEAFF
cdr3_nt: TGTGCCAGTAGCGTTGGATTAGGACAGTTGAACACTGAAGCTTTCTTT

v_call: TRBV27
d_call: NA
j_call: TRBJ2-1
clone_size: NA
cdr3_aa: CASSPIAVSSYNEQFF
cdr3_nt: TGTGCCAGCAGTCCCATAGCGGTGAGCTCCTACAATGAGCAGTTCTTC

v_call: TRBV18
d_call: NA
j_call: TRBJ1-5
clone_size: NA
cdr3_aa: CASSPPGGNQPQHF
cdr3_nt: TGTGCCAGCTCACCACCAGGGGGAAATCAGCCCCAGCATTTT

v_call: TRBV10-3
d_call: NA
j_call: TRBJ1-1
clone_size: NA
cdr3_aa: CAISATGNTEAFF
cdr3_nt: TGTGCCATCAGTGCCACCGGGAACACTGAAGCTTTCTTT

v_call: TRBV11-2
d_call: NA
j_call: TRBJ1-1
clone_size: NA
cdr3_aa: CASSLGRGRGAFF
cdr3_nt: TGTGCCAGCAGCTTAGGACGGGGCAGGGGAGCTTTCTTT

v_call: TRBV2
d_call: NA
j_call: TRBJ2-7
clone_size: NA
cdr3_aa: CASSEDPGHGYEQYF
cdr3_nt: TGTGCCAGCAGTGAAGATCCAGGGCATGGCTACGAGCAGTACTTC

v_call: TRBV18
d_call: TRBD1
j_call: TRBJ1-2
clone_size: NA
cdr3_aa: CASSSGTGDYGYTF
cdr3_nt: TGTGCCAGCTCATCGGGGACAGGGGATTATGGCTACACCTTC

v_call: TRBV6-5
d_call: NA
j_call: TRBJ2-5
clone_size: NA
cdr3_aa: CASSQDFEETQYF
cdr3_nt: TGTGCCAGCAGTCAGGACTTCGAAGAGACCCAGTACTTC

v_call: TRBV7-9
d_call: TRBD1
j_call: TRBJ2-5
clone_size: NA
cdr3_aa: CASSLGGTGAETQYF
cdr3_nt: TGTGCCAGCAGCTTAGGGGGGACAGGGGCCGAGACCCAGTACTTC

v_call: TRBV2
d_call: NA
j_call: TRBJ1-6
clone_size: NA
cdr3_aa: CASTSGQYNSPLHF
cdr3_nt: TGTGCCAGCACCTCAGGACAGTATAATTCACCCCTCCACTTT

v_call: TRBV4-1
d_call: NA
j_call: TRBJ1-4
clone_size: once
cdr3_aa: CASSHVPSGGGNEKLFF
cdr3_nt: TGCGCCAGCAGCCACGTACCGTCGGGGGGTGGTAATGAAAAACTGTTTTTT

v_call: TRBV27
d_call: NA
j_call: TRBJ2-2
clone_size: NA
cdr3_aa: CASSLSGDTGELFF
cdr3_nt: TGTGCCAGCAGTTTATCTGGAGACACCGGGGAGCTGTTTTTT

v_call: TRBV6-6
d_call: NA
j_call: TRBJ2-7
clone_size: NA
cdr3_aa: CASSYSSTYEQYF
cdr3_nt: TGTGCCAGCAGTTACAGTTCTACCTACGAGCAGTACTTC

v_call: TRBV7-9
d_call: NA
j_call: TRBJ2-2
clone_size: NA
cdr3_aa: CASSPGTWNTGELFF
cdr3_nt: TGTGCCAGCAGCCCGGGGACATGGAACACCGGGGAGCTGTTTTTT

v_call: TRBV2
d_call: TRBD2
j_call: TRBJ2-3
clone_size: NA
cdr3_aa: CASRNTAGGGGTDTQYF
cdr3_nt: TGTGCCAGCAGGAACACAGCGGGAGGGGGGGGCACAGATACGCAGTATTTT

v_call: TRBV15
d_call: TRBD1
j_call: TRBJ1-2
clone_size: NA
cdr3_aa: CATSKGRQGLGGYTF
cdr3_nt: TGTGCCACCAGCAAGGGGCGACAGGGACTCGGGGGCTACACCTTC

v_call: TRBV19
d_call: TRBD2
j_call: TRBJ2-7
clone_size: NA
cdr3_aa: CASTSRGGNLRQYF
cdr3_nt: TGTGCCAGTACCTCCCGGGGGGGCAACCTTCGGCAGTACTTC

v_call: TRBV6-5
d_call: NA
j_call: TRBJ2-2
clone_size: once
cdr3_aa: CASSPGQGTGELFF
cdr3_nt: TGTGCCAGCAGCCCCGGGCAGGGAACCGGGGAGCTGTTTTTT

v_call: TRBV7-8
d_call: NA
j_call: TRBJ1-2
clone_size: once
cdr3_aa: CASSLEGAVLGYGYGYTF
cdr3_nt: TGTGCCAGCAGCTTAGAAGGGGCGGTATTGGGGTACGGCTATGGCTACACCTTC

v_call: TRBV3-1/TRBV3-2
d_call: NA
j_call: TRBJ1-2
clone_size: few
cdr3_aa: CASSQGVQGVNYGYTF
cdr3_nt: TGTGCCAGCAGCCAAGGGGTACAGGGAGTAAACTATGGCTACACCTTC

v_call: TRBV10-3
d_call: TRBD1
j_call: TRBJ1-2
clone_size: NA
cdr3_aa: CAISGGQGISGYTF
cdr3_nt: TGTGCCATCAGTGGGGGACAGGGGATTTCCGGCTACACCTTC

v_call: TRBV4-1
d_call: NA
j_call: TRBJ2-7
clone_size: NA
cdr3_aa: CASSQARSNEQYF
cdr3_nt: TGCGCCAGCAGCCAAGCTAGATCTAACGAGCAGTACTTC

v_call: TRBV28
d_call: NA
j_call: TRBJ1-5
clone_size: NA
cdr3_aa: CASSLLGDSNQPQHF
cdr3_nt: TGTGCCAGCAGTTTACTCGGTGATAGCAATCAGCCCCAGCATTTT

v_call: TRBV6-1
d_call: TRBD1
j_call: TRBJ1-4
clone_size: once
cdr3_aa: CASSEGQGREKLFF
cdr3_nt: TGTGCCAGCAGTGAAGGACAGGGACGTGAAAAACTGTTTTTT

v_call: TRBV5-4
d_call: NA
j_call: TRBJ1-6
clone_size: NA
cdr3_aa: CASSLGLGQDNSPLHF
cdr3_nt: TGTGCCAGCAGCTTGGGCCTGGGACAAGATAATTCACCCCTCCACTTT

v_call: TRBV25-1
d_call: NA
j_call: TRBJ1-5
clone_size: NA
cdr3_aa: CASSERGSNQPQHF
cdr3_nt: TGTGCCAGCAGTGAAAGGGGCAGCAATCAGCCCCAGCATTTT

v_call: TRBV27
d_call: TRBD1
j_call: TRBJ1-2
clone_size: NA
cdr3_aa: CASMTTGGKLNGYTF
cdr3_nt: TGTGCCAGCATGACCACAGGGGGCAAACTAAATGGCTACACCTTC

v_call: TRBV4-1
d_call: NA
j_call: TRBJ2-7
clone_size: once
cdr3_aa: CASSQSTNPYEQYF
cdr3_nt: TGCGCCAGCAGCCAATCGACTAATCCCTACGAGCAGTACTTC

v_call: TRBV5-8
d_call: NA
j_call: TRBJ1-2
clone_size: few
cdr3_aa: CASSAEGRYYGYTF
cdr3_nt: TGTGCCAGCAGCGCGGAGGGGCGCTACTATGGCTACACCTTC

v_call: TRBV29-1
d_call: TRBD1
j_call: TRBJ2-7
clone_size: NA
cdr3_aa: CSVEGALDRGQTMGEQYF
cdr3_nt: TGCAGCGTTGAAGGAGCTCTCGACAGGGGACAAACCATGGGGGAGCAGTACTTC

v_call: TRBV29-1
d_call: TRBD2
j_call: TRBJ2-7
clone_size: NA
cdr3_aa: CSVADPGRAYEQYF
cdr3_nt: TGCAGCGTTGCTGATCCGGGGAGGGCCTACGAGCAGTACTTC

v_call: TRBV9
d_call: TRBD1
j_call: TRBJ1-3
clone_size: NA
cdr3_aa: CASSGETGNSGNTIYF
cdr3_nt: TGTGCCAGCAGCGGGGAGACAGGGAACTCTGGAAACACCATATATTTT

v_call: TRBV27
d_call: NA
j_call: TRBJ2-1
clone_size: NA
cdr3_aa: CASSLGASYNEQFF
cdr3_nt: TGTGCCAGCAGTCTAGGGGCCTCCTACAATGAGCAGTTCTTC

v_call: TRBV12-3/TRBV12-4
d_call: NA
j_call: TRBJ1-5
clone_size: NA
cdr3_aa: CASSISGNQPQHF
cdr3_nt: TGTGCCAGCTCAATTAGTGGCAATCAGCCCCAGCATTTT

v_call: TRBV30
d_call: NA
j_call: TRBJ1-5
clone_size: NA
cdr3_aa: CAWSTGYSNQPQHF
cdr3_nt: TGTGCCTGGTCGACAGGCTATAGCAATCAGCCCCAGCATTTT

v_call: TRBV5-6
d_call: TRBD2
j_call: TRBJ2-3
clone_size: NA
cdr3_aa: CASSLWTSPLSTDTQYF
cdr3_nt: TGTGCCAGCAGCTTATGGACTAGCCCTCTGAGTACAGATACGCAGTATTTT